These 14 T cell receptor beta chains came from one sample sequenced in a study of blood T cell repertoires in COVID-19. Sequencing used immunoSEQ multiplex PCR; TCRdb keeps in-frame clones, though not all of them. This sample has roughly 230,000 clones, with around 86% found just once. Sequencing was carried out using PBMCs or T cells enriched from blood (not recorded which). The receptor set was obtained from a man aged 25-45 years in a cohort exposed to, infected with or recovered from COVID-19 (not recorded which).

The CDR3 nucleotides read TGTGCCAGCAGTTACTTGGGACAGGATCCGGGACCCTACGAGCAGTACTTC. It codes for CASSYLGQDPGPYEQYF. The chain couples TRBV6-2 or TRBV6-3 to TRBJ2-7; 8 bases line up with TRBD1. The V and J ends lost 1 base and 2 bases, in that order; junction bases with no gene match: 10. The CDR3 covers 17 residues. In germline, CDR1 is MNHEY, CDR2 SVGEGT.

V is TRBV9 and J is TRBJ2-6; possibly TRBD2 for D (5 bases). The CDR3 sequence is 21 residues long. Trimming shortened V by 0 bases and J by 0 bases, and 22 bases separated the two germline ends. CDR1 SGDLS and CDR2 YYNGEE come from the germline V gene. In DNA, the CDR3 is TGTGCCAGCAGCGTAGATTCGAGCGGATACCCGTCACCCTCTGGGGCCAACGTCCTGACTTTC. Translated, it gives CASSVDSSGYPSPSGANVLTF.

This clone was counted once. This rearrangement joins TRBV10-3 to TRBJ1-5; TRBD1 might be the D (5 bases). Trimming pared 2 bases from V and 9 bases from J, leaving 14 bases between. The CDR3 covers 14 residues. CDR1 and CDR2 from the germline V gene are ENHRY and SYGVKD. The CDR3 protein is CAISELGGGRPQHF. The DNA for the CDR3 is TGTGCCATCAGTGAGCTCGGGGGGGGACGGCCCCAGCATTTT.

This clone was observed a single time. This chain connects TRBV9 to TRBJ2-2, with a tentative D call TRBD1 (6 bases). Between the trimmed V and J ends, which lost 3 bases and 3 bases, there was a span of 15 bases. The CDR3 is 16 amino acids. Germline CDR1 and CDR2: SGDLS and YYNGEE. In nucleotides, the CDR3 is TGTGCCAGCAGCGCTCCTCAGGGGAGCGACACCGGGGAGCTGTTTTTT. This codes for CASSAPQGSDTGELFF.

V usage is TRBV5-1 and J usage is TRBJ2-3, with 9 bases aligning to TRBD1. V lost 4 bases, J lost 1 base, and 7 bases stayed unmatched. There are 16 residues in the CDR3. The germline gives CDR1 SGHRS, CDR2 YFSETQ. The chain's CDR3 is CASSQPTGGGTDTQYF. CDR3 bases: TGCGCCAGCAGCCAGCCCACAGGGGGCGGCACAGATACGCAGTATTTT.

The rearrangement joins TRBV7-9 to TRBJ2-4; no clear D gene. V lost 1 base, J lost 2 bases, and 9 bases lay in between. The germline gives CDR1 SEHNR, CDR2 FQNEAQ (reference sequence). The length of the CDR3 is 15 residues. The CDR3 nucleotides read TGTGCCAGCAGCTTAGTCTTGGCTTCCAAAAACATTCAGTACTTC. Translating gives CASSLVLASKNIQYF. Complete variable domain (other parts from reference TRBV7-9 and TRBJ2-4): DTGVSQNPRHKITKRGQNVTFRCDPISEHNRLYWYRQTLGQGPEFLTYFQNEAQLEKSRLLSDRFSAERPKGSFSTLEIQRTEQGDSAMYLCASSLVLASKNIQYFGAGTRLSVL.

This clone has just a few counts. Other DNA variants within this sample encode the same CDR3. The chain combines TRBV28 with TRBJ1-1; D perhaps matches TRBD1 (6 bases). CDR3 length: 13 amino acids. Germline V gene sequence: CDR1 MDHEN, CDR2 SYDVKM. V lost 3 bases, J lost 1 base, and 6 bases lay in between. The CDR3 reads CASSLGQNTEAFF. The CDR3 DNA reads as TGTGCCAGCAGTTTGGGACAGAACACTGAAGCTTTCTTT.

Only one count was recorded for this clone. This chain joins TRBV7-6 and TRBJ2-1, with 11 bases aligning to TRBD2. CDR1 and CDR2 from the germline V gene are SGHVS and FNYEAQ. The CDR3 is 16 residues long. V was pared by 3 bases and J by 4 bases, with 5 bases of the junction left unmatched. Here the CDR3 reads CASSFPGTSGYNEQFF. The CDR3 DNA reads TGTGCCAGCAGCTTCCCCGGGACTAGCGGTTACAATGAGCAGTTCTTC.

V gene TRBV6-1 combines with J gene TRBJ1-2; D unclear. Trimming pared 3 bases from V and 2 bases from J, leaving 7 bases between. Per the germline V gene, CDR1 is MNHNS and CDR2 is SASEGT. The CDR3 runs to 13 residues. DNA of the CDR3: TGTGCCAGCAGTGAGGGCCCGAACTATGGCTACACCTTC. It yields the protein CASSEGPNYGYTF.

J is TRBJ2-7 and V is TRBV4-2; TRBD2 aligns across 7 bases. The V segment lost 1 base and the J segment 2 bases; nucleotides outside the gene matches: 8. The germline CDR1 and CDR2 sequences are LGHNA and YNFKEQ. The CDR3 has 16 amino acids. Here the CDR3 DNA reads TGTGCCAGCAGCCAAGCCGGGACTACCGTGACCTACGAGCAGTACTTC. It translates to CASSQAGTTVTYEQYF.

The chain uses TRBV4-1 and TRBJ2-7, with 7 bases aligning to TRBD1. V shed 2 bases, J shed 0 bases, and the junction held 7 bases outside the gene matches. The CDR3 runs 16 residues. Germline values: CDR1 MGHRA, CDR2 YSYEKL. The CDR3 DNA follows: TGCGCCAGCAGCCAATTTCATACAGGGGACTCCTACGAGCAGTACTTC. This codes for CASSQFHTGDSYEQYF.

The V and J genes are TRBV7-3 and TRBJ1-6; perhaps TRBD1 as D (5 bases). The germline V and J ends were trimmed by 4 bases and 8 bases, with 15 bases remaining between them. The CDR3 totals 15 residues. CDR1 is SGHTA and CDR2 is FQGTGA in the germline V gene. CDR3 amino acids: CASSSGGGSDSPLHF. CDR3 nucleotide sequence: TGTGCCAGCAGCTCCGGCGGGGGTTCCGATTCACCCCTCCACTTT.

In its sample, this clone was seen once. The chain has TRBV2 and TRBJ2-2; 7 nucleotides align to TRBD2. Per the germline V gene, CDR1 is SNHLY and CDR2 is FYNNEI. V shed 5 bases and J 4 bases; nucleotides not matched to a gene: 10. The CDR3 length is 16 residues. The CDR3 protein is CASSLVAGYRTGELFF. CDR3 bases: TGTGCCAGCAGTTTGGTAGCGGGCTACCGCACCGGGGAGCTGTTTTTT.

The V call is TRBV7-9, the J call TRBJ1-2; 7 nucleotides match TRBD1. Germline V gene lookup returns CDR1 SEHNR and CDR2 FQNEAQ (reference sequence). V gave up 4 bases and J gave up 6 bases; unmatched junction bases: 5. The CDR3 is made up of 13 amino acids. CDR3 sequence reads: CASSSDRDDGYTF. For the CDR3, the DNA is TGTGCCAGCAGCTCTGACAGGGACGATGGCTACACCTTC.